The 28 T cell receptor beta chains in this list originate from one sample, sequenced in a study of blood T cell repertoires in COVID-19. Sequencing used immunoSEQ multiplex PCR; TCRdb keeps in-frame clones, though not all of them. This table holds about 160,000 clones, 80% found once. The material sequenced was PBMCs or T cells enriched from blood (not recorded which). These receptors were obtained from a man between 40 and 49 years old who had recovered from COVID-19.

V and J are TRBV19 and TRBJ1-5; perhaps TRBD1 as D (5 bases). This CDR3 has 15 residues. V lost 5 bases and J 4 bases, leaving 15 bases between the germline ends. Germline CDR1 and CDR2: LNHDA and SQIVND (reference sequence). CDR3 in DNA: TGTGCCAGTAGTTTCGGACAAGCCCCTAATCAGCCCCAGCATTTT. This codes for CASSFGQAPNQPQHF.

V usage is TRBV30 and J usage is TRBJ2-6, with a possible D match to TRBD1 (5 bases). The CDR3 contains 14 residues. Germline V gene data show CDR1 as GTSNPN and CDR2 as SVGIG (reference sequence). V gave up 2 bases and J gave up 2 bases, with 7 bases separating them. As DNA, the CDR3 is TGTGCCTGGAGTAAAGGGGCTGGGGCCAACGTCCTGACTTTC. Protein sequence: CAWSKGAGANVLTF.

The chain links TRBV30 to TRBJ2-6; weak D call: TRBD2 (6 bases). The germline V and J ends were trimmed by 0 bases and 2 bases, with 8 bases remaining between them. CDR1 GTSNPN and CDR2 SVGIG come from the germline V gene (reference sequence). The CDR3 extends over 15 amino acids. The CDR3 reads CAWSVAGTGANVLTF. CDR3 DNA sequence: TGTGCCTGGAGTGTGGCGGGGACTGGGGCCAACGTCCTGACTTTC.

This chain links TRBV24-1 with TRBJ1-2; TRBD1 matches at 7 bases. Germline CDR1 and CDR2: KGHDR and SFDVKD. V trimming: 8 bases; J trimming: 7 bases; junction bases outside the gene matches: 9. The CDR3 is made up of 13 amino acids. CDR3 sequence reads: CATNFDRVSGYTF. In DNA form, the CDR3 reads TGTGCCACCAACTTCGACAGGGTAAGTGGCTACACCTTC.

This chain uses TRBV5-1 with TRBJ2-2, with 9 bases identical to TRBD1. This CDR3 has 16 amino acids. The V gene end was trimmed by 5 bases and the J gene end by 6 bases; junction bases not matched to a gene: 11. Germline CDR1 reads SGHRS; CDR2 reads YFSETQ. The CDR3 loop reads CASSTRGQGRSGELFF. For the CDR3, the DNA is TGCGCCAGCAGTACTAGGGGACAGGGAAGGTCCGGGGAGCTGTTTTTT.

The V gene is TRBV6-2 or TRBV6-3, the J gene TRBJ1-3; 9 nucleotides align to TRBD1. The CDR3 totals 19 residues. Looked up from germline, CDR1 is MNHEY and CDR2 is SVGEGT. Losses at the gene ends were 2 bases for V and 0 bases for J; bases not matched to a gene: 11. In DNA form, the CDR3 reads TGTGCCAGCAGTTACCCCGACAGGGGGATGTGGAGCTCTGGAAACACCATATATTTT. It specifies CASSYPDRGMWSSGNTIYF.

The table lists this clone with many counts. V and J are TRBV7-3 and TRBJ1-2, with D possibly matching TRBD1 (5 bases). Trimming stripped 1 base from V and 4 bases from J, with 16 bases between. Germline CDR1 and CDR2: SGHTA and FQGTGA. The CDR3 totals 16 residues. The CDR3 loop reads CASSLNSAGRGYGYTF. The CDR3 bases are TGTGCCAGCAGCTTAAATTCGGCAGGGCGAGGCTATGGCTACACCTTC. Variable domain in full (rest from reference TRBV7-3 and TRBJ1-2): GAGVSQTPSNKVTEKGKYVELRCDPISGHTALYWYRQSLGQGPEFLIYFQGTGAADDSGLPNDRFFAVRPEGSVSTLKIQRTERGDSAVYLCASSLNSAGRGYGYTFGSGTRLTVV.

The genes are TRBV11-1 and TRBJ2-2, with 8 bases that match TRBD1. The V segment lost 6 bases and the J segment 6 bases; nucleotides outside the gene matches: 6. The CDR3 covers 14 residues. Germline-derived CDR1 and CDR2 are SGHAT and FQDESV (reference sequence). CDR3 nucleotide sequence: TGTGCCAGCAGACCCGCACAGGGGGCCGGGGAGCTGTTTTTT. Translating gives CASRPAQGAGELFF.

This sequence joins TRBV5-1 and TRBJ2-6; a weak D match, TRBD1 (6 bases). Trimming removed 6 bases at V and 2 bases at J, with 12 bases between. Looked up from germline, CDR1 is SGHRS and CDR2 is YFSETQ. The CDR3 contains 15 residues. As DNA, the CDR3 is TGCGCCAGCAATGCAGGGGTCACTGGGGCCAACGTCCTGACTTTC. Its translation: CASNAGVTGANVLTF.

This clone was observed once. The chain couples TRBV27 to TRBJ1-2; D gene uncertain. V was pared by 2 bases and J by 4 bases, with 11 bases between. CDR3 length equals 14 residues. CDR1 and CDR2 (germline): MNHEY, SMNVEV (reference sequence). In DNA, the CDR3 is TGTGCCAGCAGTTTAGAGGGAAATGGCTATGGCTACACCTTC. Translation: CASSLEGNGYGYTF.

This chain links TRBV24-1 with TRBJ1-1; 8 bases map to TRBD1. Trimming took 7 bases from V and 1 from J; bases not matched to a gene: 1. Germline V lookup: CDR1 KGHDR, CDR2 SFDVKD. The CDR3 is 13 residues long. The CDR3 coding sequence is TGTGCCACCAGAGGGACAGGGAACACTGAAGCTTTCTTT. It specifies CATRGTGNTEAFF.

The chain uses TRBV9 and TRBJ1-1; perhaps TRBD1 as D (6 bases). The CDR3 consists of 13 residues. CDR1 SGDLS and CDR2 YYNGEE come from the germline V gene. V was cut by 3 bases and J by 6 bases, with 12 bases left in between. This CDR3 is CASSAQGTSEAFF. CDR3 in DNA: TGTGCCAGCAGCGCGCAAGGGACATCTGAAGCTTTCTTT.

The gene calls are TRBV11-2 and TRBJ1-6; TRBD1 aligns across 8 bases. The CDR3 has 15 residues. V lost 5 bases, J lost 7 bases, and 7 bases stayed unmatched. Looked up from germline, CDR1 is SGHAT and CDR2 is FQNNGV. The CDR3 spells CASSPGQGGNSPLHF. The CDR3 DNA sequence: TGTGCCAGCAGCCCCGGACAGGGAGGGAATTCACCCCTCCACTTT.

The CDR3 DNA sequence: TGTGCCAGCAGCCGTGGTGGGCGACATGAGCAGTTCTTC. Its translation: CASSRGGRHEQFF. The genes are TRBV11-3 and TRBJ2-1; no clear D. The germline V gene has CDR1 SGHNT and CDR2 YENEEA. The CDR3 contains 13 residues. The germline V and J ends were trimmed by 5 bases and 8 bases, with 13 bases remaining between them. Full variable domain (missing parts from reference TRBV11-3 and TRBJ2-1): EAGVVQSPRYKIIEKKQPVAFWCNPISGHNTLYWYLQNLGQGPELLIRYENEEAVDDSQLPKDRFSAERLKGVDSTLKIQPAELGDSAVYLCASSRGGRHEQFFGPGTRLTVL.

This clone appeared once. This rearrangement joins TRBV9 to TRBJ2-1; D may be TRBD2 (6 bases). The V gene lost 0 bases and the J gene lost 5 bases, with 12 bases spanning the gap. The V gene's germline CDR1 is SGDLS and CDR2 YYNGEE. The CDR3 is made up of 15 amino acids. The CDR3 nucleotides read TGTGCCAGCAGCGTAGGGGCGGGGACCCACAATGAGCAGTTCTTC. Translating gives CASSVGAGTHNEQFF.

This sequence joins TRBV1 and TRBJ1-2; TRBD1 is taken as the D call from the table, unchecked against the DNA. TRBV1 constitutes a pseudogene. This CDR3 has 10 residues. The CDR3 coding sequence is TGCACCAGCTTCGACAGGATTCTGACCTTC. This translates into CTSFDRILTF.

This chain uses TRBV6-5 with TRBJ1-3; D perhaps matches TRBD1 (6 bases). CDR3 size: 15 residues. Germline CDR1 and CDR2: MNHEY and SVGAGI. V lost 0 bases to trimming and J lost 8 bases, with 14 bases between them. CDR3 sequence: CASSYSTGGRDTIYF. Here the CDR3 DNA reads TGTGCCAGCAGTTACTCGACTGGGGGCCGGGACACCATATATTTT.

The chain carries TRBV5-1 and TRBJ1-1; maybe TRBD1 (6 bases). The V gene lost 2 bases and the J gene lost 1 base, with 15 bases spanning the gap. Germline CDR1 is SGHRS and CDR2 is YFSETQ. The CDR3 is 16 residues long. The CDR3 reads CASSFNLQGSNTEAFF. Here the CDR3 DNA reads TGCGCCAGCAGCTTTAACTTACAGGGTTCGAACACTGAAGCTTTCTTT.

V usage is TRBV19 and J usage is TRBJ1-2; D gene ambiguous. Trimming took off 5 bases at V and 8 bases at J, with 15 bases between the two ends. The CDR3 extends over 13 amino acids. CDR1 and CDR2 (germline): LNHDA, SQIVND (reference sequence). DNA for the CDR3: TGTGCCAGTAGTTCGGCGGGTAGATACGGCTACACCTTC. It translates to CASSSAGRYGYTF.

This clone appeared a single time. The chain combines TRBV30 with TRBJ1-1; 7 bases match TRBD1. There are 15 residues in the CDR3. From germline, CDR1 is GTSNPN and CDR2 SVGIG (reference sequence). V was clipped by 3 bases and J by 3 bases; unmatched bases: 10. CDR3 protein: CAWRSRQGRYTEAFF. The CDR3 nucleotides read TGTGCCTGGAGATCCCGACAGGGACGGTACACTGAAGCTTTCTTT. The full variable domain, in which reference TRBV30 and TRBJ1-1 provide the parts outside the CDR3, is SQTIHQWPATLVQPVGSPLSLECTVEGTSNPNLYWYRQAAGRGLQLLFYSVGIGQISSEVPQNLSASRPQDRQFILSSKKLLLSDSGFYLCAWRSRQGRYTEAFFGQGTRLTVV.

The V and J genes are TRBV7-2 and TRBJ2-7; 7 bases are shared with TRBD2. Losses at the gene ends were 5 bases for V and 0 bases for J; bases not matched to a gene: 10. This CDR3 region has 16 residues. The germline V gene has CDR1 SGHTA and CDR2 FQGNSA. The CDR3 loop is CASSQGQLAVSYEQYF. CDR3 in DNA: TGTGCCAGCAGCCAGGGTCAGCTAGCGGTCTCCTACGAGCAGTACTTC.

V usage is TRBV7-9 and J usage is TRBJ1-5, with 8 bases fitting TRBD1. Per germline, CDR1 SEHNR and CDR2 FQNEAQ (reference sequence). J gave up 2 bases and V 8 bases, and 2 bases lay outside the gene matches. The CDR3 runs to 13 residues. CDR3 DNA sequence: TGTGCCAGCTCACAGGGGGGCAATCAGCCCCAGCATTTT. It codes for CASSQGGNQPQHF.

The rearrangement links TRBV7-9 to TRBJ2-1, with D possibly TRBD2 on 6 matching bases. CDR3 length: 16 amino acids. Per germline, CDR1 SEHNR and CDR2 FQNEAQ (reference sequence). V gave up 3 bases and J gave up 3 bases, with 15 bases separating them. The CDR3 bases are TGTGCCAGCAGCTTGGGCGGGGCCGACCGCTACAATGAGCAGTTCTTC. The encoded protein is CASSLGGADRYNEQFF. Combining the CDR3 with reference TRBV7-9 and TRBJ2-1 gives the whole variable domain DTGVSQNPRHKITKRGQNVTFRCDPISEHNRLYWYRQTLGQGPEFLTYFQNEAQLEKSRLLSDRFSAERPKGSFSTLEIQRTEQGDSAMYLCASSLGGADRYNEQFFGPGTRLTVL.

V usage is TRBV2 and J usage is TRBJ2-5, with 7 bases aligning to TRBD2. V lost 5 bases to trimming and J lost 2 bases; unmatched junction nucleotides: 5. The length of the CDR3 is 14 residues. CDR1 and CDR2 (germline): SNHLY, FYNNEI. CDR3 sequence: CASSLIGGQETQYF. The CDR3 coding sequence is TGTGCCAGCAGTCTGATCGGGGGGCAAGAGACCCAGTACTTC.

V is TRBV7-6 and J is TRBJ2-5, with D perhaps matching TRBD2 (5 bases). Trimming took off 3 bases at V and 4 bases at J, with 9 bases between the two ends. Per germline, CDR1 SGHVS and CDR2 FNYEAQ. This CDR3 is built from 13 residues. As DNA, the CDR3 is TGTGCCAGCAGCTTGACTAACCTAGAGACCCAGTACTTC. Translating gives CASSLTNLETQYF.

The chain links TRBV7-8 to TRBJ2-1, with D maybe TRBD1 (5 bases). The CDR3 spans 14 residues. Germline values: CDR1 SGHVS, CDR2 FQNEAQ. Trimming removed 1 base from V and 2 bases from J, with 6 bases in between. CDR3 in DNA: TGTGCCAGCAGCTTAGAAGGGGCCTACAATGAGCAGTTCTTC. The encoded protein is CASSLEGAYNEQFF.

The chain recombines TRBV6-2 or TRBV6-3 with TRBJ2-5; possible D gene TRBD2, 6 bases. This CDR3 has 17 residues. Trimming removed 1 base at V and 4 bases at J, with 19 bases between. Looked up from germline, CDR1 is MNHEY and CDR2 is SVGEGT. Written as DNA, the CDR3 is TGTGCCAGCAGTTACTGGGGCCACGGGAGAGGAGGAGAGACCCAGTACTTC. Its translation: CASSYWGHGRGGETQYF.

This chain links TRBV7-9 with TRBJ2-1, with 8 nucleotides matching TRBD2. The CDR3 extends over 15 amino acids. Germline CDR1 is SEHNR and CDR2 is FQNEAQ (reference sequence). With V trimmed by 5 bases and J by 6 bases, 9 bases remained unmatched. CDR3 sequence (DNA): TGTGCCAGCAGCCCAGCGGGGGTTTTCATCAATGAGCAGTTCTTC. Its translation is CASSPAGVFINEQFF.